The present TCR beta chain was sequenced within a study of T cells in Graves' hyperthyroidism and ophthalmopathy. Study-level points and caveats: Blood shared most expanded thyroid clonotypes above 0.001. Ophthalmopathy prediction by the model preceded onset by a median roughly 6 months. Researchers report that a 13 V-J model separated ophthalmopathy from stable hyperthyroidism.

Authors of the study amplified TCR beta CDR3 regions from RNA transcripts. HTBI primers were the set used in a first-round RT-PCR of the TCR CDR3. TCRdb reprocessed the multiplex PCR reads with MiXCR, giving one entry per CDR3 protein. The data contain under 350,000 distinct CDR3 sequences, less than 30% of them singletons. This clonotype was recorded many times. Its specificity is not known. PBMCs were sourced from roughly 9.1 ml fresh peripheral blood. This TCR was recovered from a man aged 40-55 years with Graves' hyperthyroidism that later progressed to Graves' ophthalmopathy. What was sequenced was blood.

The CDR3 loop reads CASSLWGLTGEQYF. CDR3 nucleotides: TGTGCCAGCAGCTTATGGGGGCTTACGGGCGAGCAGTACTTC. V and J are TRBV13 and TRBJ2-7, with D perhaps TRBD1 (6 bases). Germline V gene sequence: CDR1 PRHDT, CDR2 FYEKMQ (reference sequence). Trimming took 2 bases from V and 6 from J, leaving 14 bases between them. The CDR3 covers 14 residues.